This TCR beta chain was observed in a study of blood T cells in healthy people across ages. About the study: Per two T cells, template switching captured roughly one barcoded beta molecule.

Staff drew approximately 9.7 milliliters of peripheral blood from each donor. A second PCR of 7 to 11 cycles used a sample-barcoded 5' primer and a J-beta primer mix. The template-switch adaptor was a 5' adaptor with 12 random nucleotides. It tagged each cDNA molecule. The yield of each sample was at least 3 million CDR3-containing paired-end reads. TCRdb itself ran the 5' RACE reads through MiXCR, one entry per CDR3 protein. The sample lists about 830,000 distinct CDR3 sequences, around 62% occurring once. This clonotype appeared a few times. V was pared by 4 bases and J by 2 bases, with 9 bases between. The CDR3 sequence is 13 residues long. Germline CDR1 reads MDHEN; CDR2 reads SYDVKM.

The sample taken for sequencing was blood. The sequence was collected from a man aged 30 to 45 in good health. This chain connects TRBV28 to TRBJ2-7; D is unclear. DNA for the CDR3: TGTGCCAGCAGTTACGACACTACCTACGAGCAGTACTTC. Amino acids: CASSYDTTYEQYF.